The TCR beta chain under discussion was sequenced for a study of early T cells in non-severe SARS-CoV-2 infection (dated by TCRdb to about 2021). Turning to the overall study: Because TCR sequencing was done on bulk RNA from unsorted whole blood, the alpha and beta chains could not be paired.

Beyond this particular receptor, the publication reports: Matching against VDJdb was skewed toward anti-spike CD8 responses, likely underestimated virus-specific expansions, and missed private and CD4 specificities.

This was a case-control study nested in a cohort of healthcare workers in London, UK, who had nasopharyngeal swab PCR tests and blood samples taken every week. Healthcare workers were enrolled in the week of the UK lockdown, from 23 to 31 March 2020, and were followed every week for up to roughly 15 weeks. Counted from cysteine to phenylalanine, this CDR3 has 12 amino acids. The retained sequence is limited to the CDR3, 36 bases, with the frame set at the first base. The germline V gene (reference sequence) sets CDR1 to LNHDA and CDR2 to SQIVND. V loses 7 bases, J loses 7 bases, and the germline ends lie 10 bases apart. Preparation of the library involved 5' RACE. The data were produced on a NextSeq 500. In the TCR library protocol, unique molecular identifiers were attached to individual cDNA molecules to correct for PCR bias and sequencing error. Both TCR alpha and beta chains were sequenced, and tight co-correlation was observed between alpha and beta sequence abundances in each sample. Per the authors' processing: Decombinator V4 was used to annotate TCR sequences for V gene, J gene and CDR3. TCRs were defined as expanded if a significant change between any two time points was detected under a Poisson model with p below 0.0001. TCR abundances were normalised to the total number of TCRs sequenced per sample and expressed as counts per million. TRAV1-2 paired with TRAJ12, TRAJ20 or TRAJ33 defined MAIT TCRs, while TRAV10 paired with TRAJ18 defined iNKT TCRs. VDJdb, accessed 1 November 2021, was searched for CMV, EBV and SARS-CoV-2 annotated TCRs, with TCRs annotated for multiple antigens excluded. The public sequencing data were trimmed at Q25 with fastp and processed into clonotypes with MiXCR by TCRdb, which kept only in-frame beta chains. Every entry covers one CDR3 protein and lists the most common genes and DNA from its rows. None of the V and J calls come from the authors' own analysis; TCRdb made them. The sample table lists tens of thousands of distinct CDR3 sequences, roughly 5.5% of them with a count of one. The ten largest clones take up 4.5% of the sample.

This clonotype came up many times. The antigen this receptor binds is unknown. No much larger clonotype is one base removed from it; base qualities were not supplied. The receptor was isolated from an adult who was a healthcare worker with PCR-confirmed SARS-CoV-2 infection or an uninfected control (not recorded which). Input material: whole blood. This receptor chain uses TRBV19 and TRBJ2-2, with the D segment identity uncertain. The CDR3 protein is CASTQVGGELFF. The bases are TGTGCCAGTACTCAGGTCGGCGGGGAGCTGTTTTTT.